One and the same sample provided the 30 T cell receptor beta chains below, sequenced in a study of blood T cell repertoires in COVID-19. Data came from immunoSEQ multiplex PCR; TCRdb stores just in-frame clones and leaves some out. The table has around 150,000 clones, 88% seen once. Sequenced: peripheral blood. The receptors here all came from a human donor with COVID-19, enrolled during active disease. The donor label of this sample is uncertain.

The chain combines TRBV24-1 with TRBJ2-5; TRBD2 matches at 7 bases. Germline CDR1 KGHDR, CDR2 SFDVKD. This CDR3 has 15 amino acids. Trimming cost V 4 bases and J 3 bases; bases outside gene matches: 7. CDR3 sequence reads: CATSDTTSLEETQYF. The CDR3 bases are TGTGCCACCAGTGACACGACTAGCTTGGAAGAGACCCAGTACTTC.

This clone was picked up one time. The chain employs TRBV6-5 and TRBJ1-5, with TRBD1 matching 7 bases. The CDR3 sequence is 15 residues long. From germline, CDR1 is MNHEY and CDR2 SVGAGI. J lost 0 bases, V lost 7 bases, and 6 bases had no gene match. CDR3 in DNA: TGTGCCAGCACCAGACAGGGCTATAGCAATCAGCCCCAGCATTTT. Protein product: CASTRQGYSNQPQHF.

The chain recombines TRBV7-2 with TRBJ2-7, with TRBD1 matching over 7 bases. J was trimmed by 2 bases and V by 4 bases; bases with no gene match: 8. The CDR3 extends over 15 amino acids. CDR1 and CDR2 from the germline V gene are SGHTA and FQGNSA. The CDR3, as DNA: TGTGCCAGCAGCTACGACAGGGTTGTTGCCTACGAGCAGTACTTC. This gives the protein CASSYDRVVAYEQYF.

The chain employs TRBV16 and TRBJ2-7; 7 nucleotides align to TRBD2. Germline V gives CDR1 KGHSY, CDR2 FQNENV. The trim removed 0 bases at V and 7 bases at J, leaving 3 bases unmatched. This CDR3 is built from 13 residues. CDR3 nucleotide sequence: TGTGCCAGCAGCCAATCGGGGGAGGGGGAGCAGTACTTC. Translated, it gives CASSQSGEGEQYF.

V is TRBV5-1 and J is TRBJ2-7, with a possible D match to TRBD2 (6 bases). The CDR3 covers 16 residues. From germline, CDR1 is SGHRS and CDR2 YFSETQ. Trimming removed 5 bases from V and 0 bases from J, with 18 bases in between. The chain's CDR3 is CASSLTPGGSSYEQYF. CDR3 in DNA: TGCGCCAGCAGTCTCACCCCCGGGGGTTCCTCCTACGAGCAGTACTTC.

The V gene is TRBV5-5, the J gene TRBJ2-3; 9 nucleotides line up with TRBD1. CDR1 is SGHKS, CDR2 YYEKEE, per germline (reference sequence). With V trimmed by 4 bases and J by 0 bases, 6 bases remained unmatched. This CDR3 comprises 16 residues. CDR3 nucleotides: TGTGCCAGCAGCCTGGCCGGGACAGGGAGCACAGATACGCAGTATTTT. Protein product: CASSLAGTGSTDTQYF.

The chain uses TRBV11-2 and TRBJ1-1, with D unclear. Germline V gene lookup returns CDR1 SGHAT and CDR2 FQNNGV. The CDR3 loop spans 16 amino acids. The V and J ends lost 2 bases and 1 base respectively, with 14 bases between them. In nucleotides, the CDR3 is TGTGCCAGCAGCTTATACGGGAGGAGGCCGAACACTGAAGCTTTCTTT. This sequence encodes CASSLYGRRPNTEAFF.

The chain has TRBV6-1 and TRBJ1-6; D unclear. V gave up 1 base and J gave up 3 bases, with 13 bases separating them. Germline CDR1 and CDR2: MNHNS and SASEGT. There are 17 residues in the CDR3. The DNA for the CDR3 is TGTGCCAGCAGTGAAGATGTAGTTACGGTCTATAATTCACCCCTCCACTTT. It encodes CASSEDVVTVYNSPLHF.

The chain joins TRBV7-2 to TRBJ2-7, with TRBD1 identical over 7 bases. CDR1 is SGHTA, CDR2 FQGNSA, per germline. This CDR3 is built from 14 residues. The V segment lost 5 bases and the J segment 7 bases; nucleotides outside the gene matches: 11. The CDR3 DNA sequence: TGTGCCAGCAGCCCGGACAGGATAGTCGGGGAGCAGTACTTC. The encoded protein is CASSPDRIVGEQYF.

The chain links TRBV7-9 to TRBJ2-1, with D perhaps TRBD2 (6 bases). Trimming cost V 2 bases and J 8 bases, with 10 bases left between them. Germline CDR1 SEHNR, CDR2 FQNEAQ (reference sequence). The CDR3 consists of 13 residues. Here the CDR3 DNA reads TGTGCCAGCAGCTTAAACACGGGAGATGAGCAGTTCTTC. This sequence encodes CASSLNTGDEQFF.

The chain joins TRBV12-5 to TRBJ1-1, with 8 bases lining up with TRBD1. After removal of 5 bases from V and 0 bases from J, the junction contained 8 bases not matched to a gene. Germline assignment: CDR1 LGHNT and CDR2 FRNRAP. The CDR3 length is 16 residues. The CDR3 loop reads CASGPRRTGMNTEAFF. CDR3 nucleotide sequence: TGTGCTAGTGGTCCCCGAAGGACAGGGATGAACACTGAAGCTTTCTTT.

The J gene is TRBJ2-3, the V gene TRBV7-2; TRBD2 agrees at 8 bases. The CDR3 loop spans 15 amino acids. The V gene's germline CDR1 is SGHTA and CDR2 FQGNSA. The V segment lost 5 bases and the J segment 6 bases; nucleotides outside the gene matches: 10. The CDR3 coding sequence is TGTGCCAGCAGCGGGCAAGCGGGAGAGTTTGATACGCAGTATTTT. It encodes CASSGQAGEFDTQYF.

This chain links TRBV2 with TRBJ2-1; 9 bases line up with TRBD1. The V gene end was trimmed by 8 bases and the J gene end by 6 bases; junction bases not matched to a gene: 8. Germline-derived CDR1 and CDR2 are SNHLY and FYNNEI. This CDR3 comprises 14 residues. DNA for the CDR3: TGTGCCAGCCCCGGGACAGGGAGGAGCAATGAGCAGTTCTTC. Protein: CASPGTGRSNEQFF.

With respect to this clone: The identical CDR3 is also encoded by other nucleotide sequences in the sample. DNA of the CDR3: TGCGCCAGCAGCTTGGGACAGGGTAGTGGCTACACCTTC. As protein: CASSLGQGSGYTF. The rearrangement links TRBV5-1 to TRBJ1-2, with 7 positions matching TRBD1. CDR1 is SGHRS and CDR2 is YFSETQ in the germline V gene. Trimming at V came to 0 bases and at J to 7 bases, leaving 3 bases not matched to a gene. The CDR3 has 13 amino acids. The variable domain in full, with the rest retrieved from reference TRBV5-1 and TRBJ1-2, is KAGVTQTPRYLIKTRGQQVTLSCSPISGHRSVSWYQQTPGQGLQFLFEYFSETQRNKGNFPGRFSGRQFSNSRSEMNVSTLELGDSALYLCASSLGQGSGYTFGSGTRLTVV.

This chain connects TRBV19 to TRBJ1-2; weak D call: TRBD1 (5 bases). Germline loops: CDR1 LNHDA, CDR2 SQIVND (reference sequence). The CDR3 covers 12 residues. Trimming took off 5 bases at V and 7 bases at J, with 11 bases between the two ends. CDR3 bases: TGTGCCAGTAGTCTTAGGGGAGGTGGCTACACCTTC. Amino acid sequence: CASSLRGGGYTF.

This sequence joins TRBV10-3 and TRBJ2-3, with TRBD2 matching over 7 bases. Germline CDR1 ENHRY, CDR2 SYGVKD. The CDR3 runs 16 residues. Trimming at V came to 7 bases and at J to 2 bases, leaving 12 bases not matched to a gene. The CDR3 protein is CAINFRGGGDTDTQYF. In DNA form, the CDR3 reads TGTGCCATCAACTTTCGGGGTGGGGGGGACACAGATACGCAGTATTTT.

The chain is built from TRBV9 and TRBJ2-2; 7 positions match TRBD2. The CDR3 totals 14 residues. Trimming at V came to 0 bases and at J to 7 bases, leaving 3 bases not matched to a gene. The germline V gene encodes CDR1 SGDLS and CDR2 YYNGEE. CDR3 sequence (DNA): TGTGCCAGCAGCGTAGCTAGCGGACTCGGGGAGCTGTTTTTT. As protein: CASSVASGLGELFF.

In its sample, this clone was seen a few times. V and J are TRBV18 and TRBJ2-7, with 9 bases fitting TRBD2. Germline V gene lookup returns CDR1 KGHSH and CDR2 LQKENI. J gave up 0 bases and V 6 bases, and 6 bases lay outside the gene matches. The CDR3 is 15 residues long. CDR3 coding DNA: TGTGCCAGCTCCCCCAATAGCGGGAGCTCCTACGAGCAGTACTTC. Its translation is CASSPNSGSSYEQYF.

This clone appeared a few times. V is TRBV12-3 or TRBV12-4 and J is TRBJ1-1, with D perhaps matching TRBD1 (5 bases). The CDR3 has 13 residues. V lost 4 bases and J 11 bases, leaving 17 bases between the germline ends. In nucleotides, the CDR3 is TGTGCCAGCAGTTACGACAGTAGTCACGTGGCTTTCTTT. It codes for CASSYDSSHVAFF.

The chain is built from TRBV11-2 and TRBJ2-7; D might be TRBD1 (5 bases). Trimming shortened V by 0 bases and J by 9 bases, and 12 bases separated the two germline ends. This CDR3 spans 13 amino acids. Looked up from germline, CDR1 is SGHAT and CDR2 is FQNNGV. This chain's CDR3 is CASSLEGRVGQYF. CDR3 in DNA: TGTGCCAGCAGCTTAGAAGGCAGGGTCGGGCAGTACTTC.

This rearrangement joins TRBV6-5 to TRBJ2-7; a weak D match, TRBD1 (5 bases). Trimming pared 6 bases from V and 1 base from J, leaving 10 bases between. The CDR3 has 13 amino acids. Per the germline V gene, CDR1 is MNHEY and CDR2 is SVGAGI. This CDR3 is CASRAGSSYEQYF. Here the CDR3 DNA reads TGTGCCAGCAGGGCAGGGTCATCCTACGAGCAGTACTTC.

V is TRBV11-3 and J is TRBJ2-1; D is undetermined. Germline V gene sequence: CDR1 SGHNT, CDR2 YENEEA. The CDR3 runs 15 residues. V was trimmed by 1 base and J by 8 bases, leaving 15 bases between them. The CDR3 DNA reads as TGTGCCAGCAGCTTAGGTCCCTCCGGGTTCGATGAGCAGTTCTTC. Amino acid sequence: CASSLGPSGFDEQFF.

The chain joins TRBV18 to TRBJ2-2; 8 bases fit TRBD1. CDR1 KGHSH and CDR2 LQKENI come from the germline V gene. Germline trimming cut 1 base from V and 3 bases from J; bases unmatched to any gene: 4. The CDR3 loop spans 16 amino acids. The CDR3 DNA follows: TGTGCCAGCTCACCACGGCTACAGGGGGACACCGGGGAGCTGTTTTTT. Encoded protein: CASSPRLQGDTGELFF.

This sequence joins TRBV3-1 (or the pseudogene TRBV3-2) and TRBJ2-2; D call uncertain. The CDR3 contains 17 residues. CDR1 is LGHDT, CDR2 YNNKEL, per germline (reference sequence). V gave up 0 bases and J gave up 1 base, with 12 bases separating them. CDR3 region: CASSQDMRELNTGELFF. The CDR3 DNA follows: TGTGCCAGCAGCCAAGATATGAGAGAATTGAACACCGGGGAGCTGTTTTTT.

This clone was counted only a few times. The genes are TRBV13 and TRBJ2-7, with 13 bases matching TRBD2. This CDR3 spans 16 amino acids. CDR1 PRHDT and CDR2 FYEKMQ come from the germline V gene (reference sequence). Trimming cost V 5 bases and J 5 bases; bases outside gene matches: 9. The CDR3 region is CASSPNRLAGGHEQYF. CDR3 bases: TGTGCCAGCAGCCCCAACCGACTAGCGGGAGGACACGAGCAGTACTTC. Drawing the rest from reference TRBV13 and TRBJ2-7, the complete variable domain is AAGVIQSPRHLIKEKRETATLKCYPIPRHDTVYWYQQGPGQDPQFLISFYEKMQSDKGSIPDRFSAQQFSDYHSELNMSSLELGDSALYFCASSPNRLAGGHEQYFGPGTRLTVT.

This clone was recorded once. The CDR3 sequence: CASSWQGLNTEAFF. CDR3 bases: TGTGCCAGCAGCTGGCAGGGCCTGAACACTGAAGCTTTCTTT. The V gene is TRBV7-9, the J gene TRBJ1-1; D is possibly TRBD1 (5 bases). The CDR3 is 14 residues long. Germline V gene sequence: CDR1 SEHNR, CDR2 FQNEAQ (reference sequence). Trimming took 4 bases from V and 0 from J, leaving 9 bases between them.

This sequence joins TRBV6-5 and TRBJ1-2; D is unclear. The germline CDR1 and CDR2 sequences are MNHEY and SVGAGI. The germline V and J ends were trimmed by 0 bases and 3 bases, with 11 bases remaining between them. CDR3 length: 15 residues. CDR3 region: CASSYSVVGHYGYTF. In nucleotides, the CDR3 is TGTGCCAGCAGTTACTCGGTAGTGGGCCACTATGGCTACACCTTC.

This chain links TRBV18 with TRBJ1-1, with TRBD1 matching over 9 bases. Losses at the gene ends were 4 bases for V and 4 bases for J; bases not matched to a gene: 10. Per the germline V gene, CDR1 is KGHSH and CDR2 is LQKENI. The CDR3 loop spans 16 amino acids. The DNA for the CDR3 is TGTGCCAGCTCACTTAACAGGGGGCGCGGGGGCACTGAAGCTTTCTTT. Translating gives CASSLNRGRGGTEAFF.

This clone showed up just once. CDR3 DNA: TGTGCCAGCAGCCTTTCGGCGGGACTACACAACGAGCAGTACTTC. Its translation: CASSLSAGLHNEQYF. This chain connects TRBV11-1 to TRBJ2-7, with TRBD2 matching 7 bases. The CDR3 has 15 amino acids. V dropped 5 bases and J dropped 5; count of bases not matched to a gene: 12. From germline, CDR1 is SGHAT and CDR2 FQDESV (reference sequence).

The chain is built from TRBV6-4 and TRBJ2-3, with 8 bases that match TRBD2. Per germline, CDR1 MRHNA and CDR2 SNTAGT. The CDR3 runs 15 residues. Trimming removed 2 bases from V and 2 bases from J; junction bases left unmatched: 3. CDR3 DNA sequence: TGTGCCAGCAGTGACCTAGCGGGCGCCACAGATACGCAGTATTTT. Translated, it gives CASSDLAGATDTQYF.